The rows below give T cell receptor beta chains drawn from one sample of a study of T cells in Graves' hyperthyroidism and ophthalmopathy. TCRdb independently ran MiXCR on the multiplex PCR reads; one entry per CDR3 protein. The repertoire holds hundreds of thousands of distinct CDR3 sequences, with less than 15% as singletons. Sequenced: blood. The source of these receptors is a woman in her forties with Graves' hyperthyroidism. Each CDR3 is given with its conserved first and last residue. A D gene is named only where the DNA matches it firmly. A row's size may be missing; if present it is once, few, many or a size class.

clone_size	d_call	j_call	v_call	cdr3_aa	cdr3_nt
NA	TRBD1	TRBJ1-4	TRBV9	CASSGRQGGYNEKLFF	TGTGCCAGCAGCGGAAGACAGGGAGGTTATAATGAAAAACTGTTTTTT
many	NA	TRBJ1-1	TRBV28	CASSLSLAETSTEAFF	TGTGCCAGCAGTTTATCATTGGCAGAAACGAGCACTGAAGCTTTCTTT
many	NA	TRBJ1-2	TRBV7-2	CASSLAAAERNGYTF	TGTGCCAGCAGCTTAGCTGCGGCGGAGAGAAATGGCTACACCTTC
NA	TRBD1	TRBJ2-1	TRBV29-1	CSVSGTGTYNEQFF	TGCAGCGTCTCCGGGACAGGGACCTACAATGAGCAGTTCTTC
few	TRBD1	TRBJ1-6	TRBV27	CASSLYGTDNSPLHF	TGTGCCAGCAGTTTATATGGGACAGATAATTCACCCCTCCACTTT
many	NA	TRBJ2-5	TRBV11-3	CASGMRAGETQYF	TGTGCCAGCGGTATGAGGGCCGGAGAGACCCAGTACTTC
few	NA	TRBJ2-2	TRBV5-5	CASSLGIAELTGELFF	TGTGCCAGCAGCTTGGGAATAGCGGAGCTCACCGGGGAGCTGTTTTTT
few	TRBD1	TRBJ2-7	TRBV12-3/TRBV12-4	CASTLTGPTSYEQYF	TGTGCCAGCACTCTGACAGGGCCTACATCCTACGAGCAGTACTTC
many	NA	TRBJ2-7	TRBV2	CASREDWAVHYEQYF	TGTGCCAGCAGGGAAGATTGGGCAGTTCACTACGAGCAGTACTTC
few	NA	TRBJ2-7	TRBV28	CASSSPQRPYEQYF	TGTGCCAGCAGTTCCCCCCAGCGGCCCTACGAGCAGTACTTC
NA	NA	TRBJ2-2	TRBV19	CATATRYQGTGELFF	TGTGCCACGGCAACGCGCTATCAGGGAACCGGGGAGCTGTTTTTT
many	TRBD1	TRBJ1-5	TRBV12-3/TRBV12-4	CASSLRTGEDQPQHF	TGTGCCAGCAGTCTTCGGACAGGAGAGGATCAGCCCCAGCATTTT
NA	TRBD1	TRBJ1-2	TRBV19	CASSGTGESRGYGYTF	TGTGCCAGTAGTGGGACAGGGGAGTCTAGGGGCTATGGCTACACCTTC
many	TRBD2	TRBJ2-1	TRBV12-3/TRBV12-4	CASSPRREQFYNEQFF	TGTGCCAGCAGTCCCCGGCGGGAGCAGTTTTACAATGAGCAGTTCTTC
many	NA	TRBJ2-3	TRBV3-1	CASSQEGLADTQYF	TGTGCCAGCAGCCAAGAGGGATTGGCAGATACGCAGTATTTT
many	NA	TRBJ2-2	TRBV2	CASKGRTNTGELFF	TGTGCCAGCAAAGGACGTACGAACACCGGGGAGCTGTTTTTT
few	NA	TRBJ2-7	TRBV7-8	CASSLVGGPYEQYF	TGTGCCAGCAGCTTAGTCGGCGGACCCTACGAGCAGTACTTC
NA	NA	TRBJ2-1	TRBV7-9	CASSLAFAGAPGNSYNGQFF	TGTGCCAGCAGCTTAGCGTTTGCAGGGGCGCCGGGAAACTCCTACAATGGGCAGTTCTTC
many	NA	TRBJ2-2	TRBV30	CAWSVQGTGELFF	TGTGCCTGGAGTGTACAGGGCACCGGGGAGCTGTTTTTT
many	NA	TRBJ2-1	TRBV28	CASSYGSHDNEQFF	TGTGCCAGCAGTTACGGGAGCCACGACAATGAGCAGTTCTTC
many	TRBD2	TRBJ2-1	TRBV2	CASRIAGIDNEQFF	TGTGCCAGCAGGATAGCGGGAATCGACAATGAGCAGTTCTTC
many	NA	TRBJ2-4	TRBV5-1	CASQGGAKNIQYF	TGCGCCAGCCAAGGGGGAGCCAAAAACATTCAGTACTTC
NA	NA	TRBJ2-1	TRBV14	CASSQGNGSSYNEQFF	TGTGCCAGCAGCCAAGGTAACGGGAGCTCCTACAATGAGCAGTTCTTC
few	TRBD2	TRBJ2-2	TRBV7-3	CASSLTVLAGAGELFF	TGTGCCAGCAGCTTAACGGTCCTAGCGGGGGCCGGGGAGCTGTTTTTT
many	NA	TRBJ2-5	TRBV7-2	CASSPHRAAETQYF	TGTGCCAGCAGCCCCCACAGGGCCGCAGAGACCCAGTACTTC
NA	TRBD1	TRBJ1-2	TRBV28	CASSLGQALGGYTF	TGTGCCAGCAGTTTAGGACAGGCTTTGGGGGGCTACACCTTC
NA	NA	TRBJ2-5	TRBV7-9	CASSLDGKETQYF	TGTGCCAGCAGCTTAGACGGGAAAGAGACCCAGTACTTC
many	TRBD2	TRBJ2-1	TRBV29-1	CSVEGATSGIGYNEQFF	TGCAGCGTTGAAGGGGCGACTAGCGGGATTGGGTACAATGAGCAGTTCTTC
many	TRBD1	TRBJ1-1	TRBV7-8	CASSSTPGQGTEAFF	TGTGCCAGCAGCTCAACCCCGGGACAGGGGACTGAAGCTTTCTTT
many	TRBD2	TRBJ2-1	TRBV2	CASSGASGRLDNEQFF	TGTGCCAGCAGTGGAGCTAGCGGGAGGCTCGATAATGAGCAGTTCTTC
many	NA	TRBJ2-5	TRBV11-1	CASSFPQNQETQYF	TGTGCCAGCAGCTTCCCCCAGAACCAAGAGACCCAGTACTTC
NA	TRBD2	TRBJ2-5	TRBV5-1	CASSPFREGSRETQYF	TGCGCCAGCAGCCCCTTCCGGGAGGGATCGAGGGAGACCCAGTACTTC
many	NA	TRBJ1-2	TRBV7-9	CASSLTPGVANYGYTF	TGTGCCAGCAGCTTAACCCCAGGGGTCGCTAACTATGGCTACACCTTC
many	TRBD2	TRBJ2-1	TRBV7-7	CASSSSTSGRYNEQFF	TGTGCTAGCAGCTCCTCGACTAGCGGGAGATACAATGAGCAGTTCTTC
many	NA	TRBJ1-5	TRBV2	CASSRDFNQPQHF	TGTGCCAGCAGCCGGGATTTCAATCAGCCCCAGCATTTT
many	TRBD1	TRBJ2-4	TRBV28	CASCAGTGGYQYF	TGTGCCAGCTGCGCCGGGACAGGGGGATATCAGTACTTC
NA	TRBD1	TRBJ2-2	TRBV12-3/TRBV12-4	CAGSSGTGVTGELFF	TGTGCCGGCAGTTCCGGTACAGGGGTCACCGGGGAGCTGTTTTTT
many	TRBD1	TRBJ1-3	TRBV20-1	CSAGQAGGNTIYF	TGCAGTGCTGGACAGGCGGGAGGGAACACCATATATTTT
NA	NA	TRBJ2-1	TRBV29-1	CSFWDMIYNEQFF	TGCAGCTTTTGGGACATGATTTACAATGAGCAGTTCTTC
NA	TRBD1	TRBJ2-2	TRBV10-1	CATLPGQGGTTGELFF	TGCGCCACCCTCCCGGGACAGGGGGGTACCACCGGGGAGCTGTTTTTT
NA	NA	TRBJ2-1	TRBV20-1	CSARVSPRGEQFF	TGCAGTGCTAGAGTGTCCCCCCGTGGTGAGCAGTTCTTC
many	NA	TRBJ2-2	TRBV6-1	CATRVPNTGELFF	TGTGCCACCCGGGTGCCGAACACCGGGGAGCTGTTTTTT
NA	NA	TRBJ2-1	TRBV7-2	CASSLAPGLSYNEQFF	TGTGCCAGCAGCTTAGCTCCGGGACTTTCCTACAATGAGCAGTTCTTC